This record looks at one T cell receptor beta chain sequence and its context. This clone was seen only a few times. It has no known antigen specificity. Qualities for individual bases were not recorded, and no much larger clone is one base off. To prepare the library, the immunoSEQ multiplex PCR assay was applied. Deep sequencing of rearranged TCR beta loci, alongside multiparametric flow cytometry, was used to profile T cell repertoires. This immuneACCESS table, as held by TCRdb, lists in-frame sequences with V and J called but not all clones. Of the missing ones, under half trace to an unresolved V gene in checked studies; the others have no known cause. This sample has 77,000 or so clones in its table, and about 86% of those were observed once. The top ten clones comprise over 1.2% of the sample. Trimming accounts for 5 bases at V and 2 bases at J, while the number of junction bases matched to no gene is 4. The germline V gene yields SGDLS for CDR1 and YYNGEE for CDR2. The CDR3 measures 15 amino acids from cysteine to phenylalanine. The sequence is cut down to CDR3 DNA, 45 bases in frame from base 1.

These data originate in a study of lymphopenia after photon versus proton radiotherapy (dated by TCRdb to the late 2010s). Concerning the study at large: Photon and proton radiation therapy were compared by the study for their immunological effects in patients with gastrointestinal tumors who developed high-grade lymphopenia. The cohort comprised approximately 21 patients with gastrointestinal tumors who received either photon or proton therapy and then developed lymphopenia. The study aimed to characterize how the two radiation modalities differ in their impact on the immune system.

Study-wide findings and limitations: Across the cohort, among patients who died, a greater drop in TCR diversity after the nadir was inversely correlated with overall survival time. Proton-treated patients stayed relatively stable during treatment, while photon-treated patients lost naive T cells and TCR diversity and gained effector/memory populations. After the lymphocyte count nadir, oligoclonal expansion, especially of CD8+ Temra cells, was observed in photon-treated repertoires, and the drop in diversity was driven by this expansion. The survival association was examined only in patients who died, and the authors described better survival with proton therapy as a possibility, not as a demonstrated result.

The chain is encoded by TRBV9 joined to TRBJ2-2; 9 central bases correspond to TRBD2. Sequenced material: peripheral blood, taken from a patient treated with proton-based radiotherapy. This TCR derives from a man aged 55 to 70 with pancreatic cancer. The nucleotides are TGTGCCAGCAGTCTTAGCGGGGGCAACACCGGGGAGCTGTTTTTT. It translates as CASSLSGGNTGELFF.